This T cell receptor (beta chain) was profiled in a study of quantifying T cell responses using KT2 cells. Overall study: TCR alpha and beta constant-region primers primed reverse transcription of RNA.

In its sample, this clonotype was seen a few times. Each cDNA got a UMI-containing oligo ligated at its 3' end. The first PCR ran about 4 cycles with an equimolar RC1.1 and RC1.2 beta primer mix. Each CDR3 protein gets one entry after TCRdb re-called the UMI-ligation and nested PCR reads with MiXCR. This sample has 40,000 to 50,000 distinct CDR3 sequences, with approximately 15% found just once. V dropped 8 bases and J dropped 10 bases, with 18 bases sitting between them. CDR3 length: 13 residues. This chain connects TRBV12-3 or TRBV12-4 to TRBJ2-1; D is possibly TRBD2 (6 bases). The receptor's source is a human donor. Sequencing was carried out using PBMCs spiked with cells of the T cell clone KT2. The CDR3 is CASGAGTPTEQFF. The CDR3 coding sequence is TGTGCCAGCGGGGCCGGGACTCCTACGGAGCAGTTCTTC.